This T cell receptor (beta chain) emerged from a study of shared clonotypes between healthy human individuals. This clone turned up a few times. How the authors handled the data: Filtering of immunoSEQ junctional sequences could not match full-length read filtering. Libraries were prepared by immunoSEQ multiplex PCR; TCRdb keeps only in-frame clonotypes and omits some of them. V and J calls and clone size are as listed in that table; D and trimming were resolved from the DNA. The profile shows more than 450,000 clones, 79% of them singletons. Donors were healthy HIV-negative adults without recent acute infections or vaccinations. Samples left unsorted employed about 100 million PBMCs for genomic DNA. Sequencing input: PBMCs. The clonotype was recovered from a woman in her thirties or forties in good health. Some clones in this sample may be carry-over from other donors' samples.

The DNA of the CDR3 is TGCGCCAGCAATACAGGGGCCGGGCAAGAGACCCAGTACTTC. Amino acids: CASNTGAGQETQYF. This sequence joins TRBV5-1 and TRBJ2-5; 7 bases align to TRBD1. The CDR3 is 14 amino acids. CDR1 SGHRS and CDR2 YFSETQ come from the germline V gene. Trimming took 6 bases from V and 2 from J; bases not matched to a gene: 7.